Listed below are T cell receptor beta chains from one sample, sequenced in a study of human thymus T cells. Profiling relied on immunoSEQ multiplex PCR, and the TCRdb table lists in-frame clones only, not all of them. The top ten hold 0.03% to 0.035% of the sample, which has tens of thousands of clones, 85% to 95% seen once. The sample taken for sequencing was thymus tissue. These receptors were collected from a girl in the first two years of life with a congenital heart defect but otherwise immunologically healthy. CDR3s include the opening cysteine and the closing phenylalanine or tryptophan. The D gene is left open where the match is weak.

TRBD1 TRBJ2-1 TRBV9 CASSVVPPGTGINEQFF TGTGCCAGCAGCGTAGTTCCTCCCGGGACAGGGATCAATGAGCAGTTCTTC
- TRBJ2-7 TRBV28 CATEDSPFYEQYF TGTGCCACGGAGGACAGTCCATTCTACGAGCAGTACTTC
- TRBJ2-5 TRBV5-1 CASSLAGAEYQETQYF TGCGCCAGCAGCTTGGCGGGGGCTGAGTACCAAGAGACCCAGTACTTC
TRBD1 TRBJ1-2 TRBV5-3 CARRLGTGDQGLWANYGYTF TGTGCCAGAAGGTTAGGGACAGGGGATCAAGGTCTATGGGCTAACTATGGCTACACCTTC
- TRBJ2-7 TRBV19 CASSNRELDSYEQYF TGTGCCAGTAGCAACCGGGAGTTGGACTCCTACGAGCAGTACTTC
- TRBJ1-2 TRBV18 CASSPIRETRGYTF TGTGCCAGCTCGCCGATCCGGGAGACGAGGGGCTACACCTTC
TRBD2 TRBJ2-7 TRBV2 CARQLTSGSIYEQYF TGTGCCAGACAACTTACTAGCGGGAGTATCTACGAGCAGTACTTC
- TRBJ1-1 TRBV18 CASSPLGTEAFF TGTGCCAGCTCCCCCTTGGGGACTGAAGCTTTCTTT
- TRBJ1-2 TRBV6-5 CASSYLSSGGYGYTF TGTGCCAGCAGTTACCTCTCCAGCGGAGGCTATGGCTACACCTTC
- TRBJ2-7 TRBV2 CASSVLGTPRDYEQYF TGTGCCAGCAGTGTTCTAGGGACCCCCCGGGACTACGAGCAGTACTTC